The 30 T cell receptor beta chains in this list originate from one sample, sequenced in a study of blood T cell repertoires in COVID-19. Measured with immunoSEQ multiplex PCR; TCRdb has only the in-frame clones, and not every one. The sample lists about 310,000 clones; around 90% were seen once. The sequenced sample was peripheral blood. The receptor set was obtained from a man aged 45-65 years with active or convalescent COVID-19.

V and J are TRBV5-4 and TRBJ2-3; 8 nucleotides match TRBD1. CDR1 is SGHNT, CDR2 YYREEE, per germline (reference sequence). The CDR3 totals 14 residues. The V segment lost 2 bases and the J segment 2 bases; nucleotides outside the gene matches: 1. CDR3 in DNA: TGTGCCAGCAGCTTCAGGGGGCCCACAGATACGCAGTATTTT. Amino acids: CASSFRGPTDTQYF.

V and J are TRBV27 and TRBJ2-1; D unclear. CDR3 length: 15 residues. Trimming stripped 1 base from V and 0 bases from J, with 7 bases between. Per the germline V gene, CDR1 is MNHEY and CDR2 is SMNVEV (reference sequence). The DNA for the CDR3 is TGTGCCAGCAGTTTATGGCCAGGCTCCTACAATGAGCAGTTCTTC. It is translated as CASSLWPGSYNEQFF.

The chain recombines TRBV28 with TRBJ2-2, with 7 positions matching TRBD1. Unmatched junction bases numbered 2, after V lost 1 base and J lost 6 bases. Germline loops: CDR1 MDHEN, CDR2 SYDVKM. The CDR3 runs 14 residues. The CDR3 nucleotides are TGTGCCAGCAGTTTATCCGGACAGGCCGGGGAGCTGTTTTTT. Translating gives CASSLSGQAGELFF.

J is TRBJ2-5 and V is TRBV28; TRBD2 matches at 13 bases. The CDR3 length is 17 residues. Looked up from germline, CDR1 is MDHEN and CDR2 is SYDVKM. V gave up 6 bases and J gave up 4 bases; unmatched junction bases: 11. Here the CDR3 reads CASSRTSGGPGSETQYF. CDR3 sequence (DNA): TGTGCCAGCAGCCGGACTAGCGGGGGCCCTGGTTCAGAGACCCAGTACTTC.

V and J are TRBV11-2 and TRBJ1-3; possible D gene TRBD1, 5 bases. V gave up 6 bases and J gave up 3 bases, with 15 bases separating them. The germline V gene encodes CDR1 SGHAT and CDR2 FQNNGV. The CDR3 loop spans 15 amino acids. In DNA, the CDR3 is TGTGCCAGCAGTGGCCAGGGTATTGATGGAAACACCATATATTTT. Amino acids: CASSGQGIDGNTIYF.

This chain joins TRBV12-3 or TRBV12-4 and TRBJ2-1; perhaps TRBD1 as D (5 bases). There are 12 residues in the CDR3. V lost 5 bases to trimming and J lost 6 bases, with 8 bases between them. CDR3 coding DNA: TGTGCCAGCAGTAACCAGGGCAATGAGCAGTTCTTC. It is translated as CASSNQGNEQFF.

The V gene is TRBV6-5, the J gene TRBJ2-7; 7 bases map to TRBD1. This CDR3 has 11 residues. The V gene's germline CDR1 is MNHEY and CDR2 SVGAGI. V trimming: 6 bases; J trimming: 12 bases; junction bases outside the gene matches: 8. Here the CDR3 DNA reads TGTGCCAGCAGGTACCGGGACAGAGCGTACTTC. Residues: CASRYRDRAYF.

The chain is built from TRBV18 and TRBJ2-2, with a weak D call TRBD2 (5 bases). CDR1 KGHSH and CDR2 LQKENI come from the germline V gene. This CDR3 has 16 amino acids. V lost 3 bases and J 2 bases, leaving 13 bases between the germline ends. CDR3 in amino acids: CASSPQGGRNTGELFF. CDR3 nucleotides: TGTGCCAGCTCACCCCAAGGAGGCCGAAACACCGGGGAGCTGTTTTTT.

CDR3 loop: CASSPRAGVETQYF. Here the CDR3 DNA reads TGTGCCAGCAGCCCCAGAGCGGGAGTTGAGACCCAGTACTTC. The V and J genes are TRBV5-4 and TRBJ2-5, with 8 nucleotides matching TRBD2. Germline V gene sequence: CDR1 SGHNT, CDR2 YYREEE (reference sequence). The CDR3 covers 14 residues. Trimming removed 4 bases from V and 5 bases from J; junction bases left unmatched: 7. The full variable domain, rest sourced from reference TRBV5-4 and TRBJ2-5, is ETGVTQSPTHLIKTRGQQVTLRCSSQSGHNTVSWYQQALGQGPQFIFQYYREEENGRGNFPPRFSGLQFPNYSSELNVNALELDDSALYLCASSPRAGVETQYFGPGTRLLVL.

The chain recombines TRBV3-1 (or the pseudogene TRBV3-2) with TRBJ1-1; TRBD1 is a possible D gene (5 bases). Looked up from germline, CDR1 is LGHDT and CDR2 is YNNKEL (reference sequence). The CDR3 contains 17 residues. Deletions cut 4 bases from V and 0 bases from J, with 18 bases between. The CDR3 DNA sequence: TGTGCCAGCAGCCTCAGCCCCGGGGGTTCCATGAACACTGAAGCTTTCTTT. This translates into CASSLSPGGSMNTEAFF.

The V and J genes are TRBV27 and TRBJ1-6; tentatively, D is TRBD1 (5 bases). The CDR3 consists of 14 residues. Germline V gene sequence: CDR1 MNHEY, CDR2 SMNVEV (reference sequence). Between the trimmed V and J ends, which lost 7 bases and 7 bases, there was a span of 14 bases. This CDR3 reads CASKGSGLNSPLHF. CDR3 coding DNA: TGTGCCAGCAAGGGTTCAGGGCTGAATTCACCCCTCCACTTT.

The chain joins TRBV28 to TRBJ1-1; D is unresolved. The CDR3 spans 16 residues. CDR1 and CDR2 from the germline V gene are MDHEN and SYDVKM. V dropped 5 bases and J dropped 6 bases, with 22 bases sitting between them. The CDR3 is CASSVIGYGERAEAFF. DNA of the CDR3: TGTGCCAGCAGTGTAATAGGGTACGGGGAGCGAGCTGAAGCTTTCTTT.

The CDR3 nucleotides read TGTGCCAGCAGCCCAGGGACAGGGACCTACGAGCAGTACTTC. Translated, it gives CASSPGTGTYEQYF. V and J are TRBV9 and TRBJ2-7; 9 bases align to TRBD1. This CDR3 is built from 14 residues. Germline V lookup: CDR1 SGDLS, CDR2 YYNGEE. The V segment lost 4 bases and the J segment 2 bases; nucleotides outside the gene matches: 4.

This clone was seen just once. Here the CDR3 reads CASSQYTGTGYQETQYF. The CDR3 nucleotides are TGCGCCAGCAGCCAGTACACCGGGACAGGGTACCAAGAGACCCAGTACTTC. This chain connects TRBV4-3 to TRBJ2-5; 9 bases align to TRBD1. Germline-derived CDR1 and CDR2 are LGHNA and YSLEER. V was pared by 3 bases and J by 0 bases, with 8 bases of the junction left unmatched. The CDR3 runs 17 residues.

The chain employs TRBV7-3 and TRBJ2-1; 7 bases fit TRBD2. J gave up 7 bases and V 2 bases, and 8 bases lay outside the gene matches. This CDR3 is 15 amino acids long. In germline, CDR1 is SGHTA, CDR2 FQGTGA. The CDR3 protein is CASSLQAGAGNEQFF. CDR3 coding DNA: TGTGCCAGCAGCTTACAGGCGGGAGCAGGGAATGAGCAGTTCTTC. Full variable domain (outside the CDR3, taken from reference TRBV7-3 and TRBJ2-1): GAGVSQTPSNKVTEKGKYVELRCDPISGHTALYWYRQSLGQGPEFLIYFQGTGAADDSGLPNDRFFAVRPEGSVSTLKIQRTERGDSAVYLCASSLQAGAGNEQFFGPGTRLTVL.

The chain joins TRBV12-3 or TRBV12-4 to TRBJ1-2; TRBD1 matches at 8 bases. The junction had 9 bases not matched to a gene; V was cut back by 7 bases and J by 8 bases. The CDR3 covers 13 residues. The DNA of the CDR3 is TGTGCCAGCATGGCAGGGGGCGCTTTAGGCTACACCTTC. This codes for CASMAGGALGYTF.

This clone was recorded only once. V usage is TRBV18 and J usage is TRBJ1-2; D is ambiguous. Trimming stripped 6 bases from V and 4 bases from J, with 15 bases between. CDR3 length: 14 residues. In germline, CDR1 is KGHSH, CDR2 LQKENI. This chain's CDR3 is CASSPTTTTYGYTF. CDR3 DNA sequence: TGTGCCAGCTCCCCCACGACTACAACCTATGGCTACACCTTC.

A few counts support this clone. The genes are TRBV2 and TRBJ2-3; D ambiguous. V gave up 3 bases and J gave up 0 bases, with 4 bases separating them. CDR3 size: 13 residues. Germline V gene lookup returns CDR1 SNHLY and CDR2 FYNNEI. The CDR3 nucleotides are TGTGCCAGCAGTGAGAGGAGCACAGATACGCAGTATTTT. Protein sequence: CASSERSTDTQYF.

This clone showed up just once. The CDR3: CASSLAGPTYYGYTF. CDR3 nucleotides: TGTGCCAGCAGTTTGGCGGGTCCCACTTACTATGGCTACACCTTC. The chain carries TRBV27 and TRBJ1-2; no firm D call. CDR3 length: 15 residues. CDR1 and CDR2 from the germline V gene are MNHEY and SMNVEV (reference sequence). V shed 3 bases and J shed 3 bases, with 14 bases lying between them.

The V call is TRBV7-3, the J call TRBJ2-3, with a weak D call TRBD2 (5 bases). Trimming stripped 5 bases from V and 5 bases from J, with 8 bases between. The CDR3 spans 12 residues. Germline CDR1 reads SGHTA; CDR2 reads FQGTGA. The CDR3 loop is CASSTLVDTQYF. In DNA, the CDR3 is TGTGCCAGCAGCACACTAGTAGATACGCAGTATTTT. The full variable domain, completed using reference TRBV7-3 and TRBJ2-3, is GAGVSQTPSNKVTEKGKYVELRCDPISGHTALYWYRQSLGQGPEFLIYFQGTGAADDSGLPNDRFFAVRPEGSVSTLKIQRTERGDSAVYLCASSTLVDTQYFGPGTRLTVL.

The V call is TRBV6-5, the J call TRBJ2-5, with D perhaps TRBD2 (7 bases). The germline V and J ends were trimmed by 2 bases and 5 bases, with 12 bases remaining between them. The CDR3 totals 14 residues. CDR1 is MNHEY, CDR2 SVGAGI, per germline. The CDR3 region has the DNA TGTGCCAGCAGTTACGCCGGGGGGCCCGAGACCCAGTACTTC. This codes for CASSYAGGPETQYF.

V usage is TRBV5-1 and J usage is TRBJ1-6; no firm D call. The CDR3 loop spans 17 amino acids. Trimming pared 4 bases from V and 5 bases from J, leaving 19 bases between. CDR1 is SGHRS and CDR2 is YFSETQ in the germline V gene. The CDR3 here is CASSRGGGSANNSPLHF. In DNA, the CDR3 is TGCGCCAGCAGCCGCGGCGGTGGCAGTGCAAATAATTCACCCCTCCACTTT.

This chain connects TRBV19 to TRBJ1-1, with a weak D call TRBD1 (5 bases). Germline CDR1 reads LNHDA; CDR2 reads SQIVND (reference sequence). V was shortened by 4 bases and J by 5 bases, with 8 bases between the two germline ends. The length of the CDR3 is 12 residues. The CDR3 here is CASSNQGTEAFF. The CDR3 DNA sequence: TGTGCCAGTAGTAACCAGGGTACTGAAGCTTTCTTT.

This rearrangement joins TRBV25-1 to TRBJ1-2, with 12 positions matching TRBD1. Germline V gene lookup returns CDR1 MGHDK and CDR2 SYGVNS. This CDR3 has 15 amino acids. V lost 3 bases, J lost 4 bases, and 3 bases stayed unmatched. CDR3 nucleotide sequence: TGTGCCAGCAGTGAGGGACAGGGGGCACCCTATGGCTACACCTTC. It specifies CASSEGQGAPYGYTF.

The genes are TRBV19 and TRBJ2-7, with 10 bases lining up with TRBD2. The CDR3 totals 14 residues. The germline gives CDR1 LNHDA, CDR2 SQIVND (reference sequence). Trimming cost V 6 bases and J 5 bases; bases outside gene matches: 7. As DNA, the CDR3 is TGTGCCAGTAGCCTTAGCGGGAGGCCCAACGAGCAGTACTTC. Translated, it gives CASSLSGRPNEQYF. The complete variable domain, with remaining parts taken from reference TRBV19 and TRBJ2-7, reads DGGITQSPKYLFRKEGQNVTLSCEQNLNHDAMYWYRQDPGQGLRLIYYSQIVNDFQKGDIAEGYSVSREKKESFPLTVTSAQKNPTAFYLCASSLSGRPNEQYFGPGTRLTVT.

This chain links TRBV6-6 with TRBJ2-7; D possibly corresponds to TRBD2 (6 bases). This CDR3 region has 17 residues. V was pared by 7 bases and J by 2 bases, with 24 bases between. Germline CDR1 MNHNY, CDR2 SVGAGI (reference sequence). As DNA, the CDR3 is TGTGCCAGCATTCGTGGTGGACTACCCATTGCTACCTACGAGCAGTACTTC. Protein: CASIRGGLPIATYEQYF.

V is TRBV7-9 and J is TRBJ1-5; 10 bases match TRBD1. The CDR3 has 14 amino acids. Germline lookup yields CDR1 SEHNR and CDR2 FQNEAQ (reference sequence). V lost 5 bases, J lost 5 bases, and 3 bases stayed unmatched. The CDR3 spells CASSLGTGDQPQHF. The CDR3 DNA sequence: TGTGCCAGCAGCCTCGGGACAGGGGATCAGCCCCAGCATTTT.

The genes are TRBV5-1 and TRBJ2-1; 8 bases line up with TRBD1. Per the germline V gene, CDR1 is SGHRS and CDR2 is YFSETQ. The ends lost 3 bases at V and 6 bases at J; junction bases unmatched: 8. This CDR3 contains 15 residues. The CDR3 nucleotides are TGCGCCAGCAGCTCTGACGGACAGGGTAGCAATGAGCAGTTCTTC. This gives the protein CASSSDGQGSNEQFF.

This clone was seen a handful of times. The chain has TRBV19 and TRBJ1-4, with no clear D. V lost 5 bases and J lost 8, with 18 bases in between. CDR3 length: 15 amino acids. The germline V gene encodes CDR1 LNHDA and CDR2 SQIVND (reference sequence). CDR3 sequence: CASSPPRATGEKLFF. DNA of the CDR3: TGTGCCAGTAGTCCTCCCCGGGCCACGGGAGAAAAACTGTTTTTT.

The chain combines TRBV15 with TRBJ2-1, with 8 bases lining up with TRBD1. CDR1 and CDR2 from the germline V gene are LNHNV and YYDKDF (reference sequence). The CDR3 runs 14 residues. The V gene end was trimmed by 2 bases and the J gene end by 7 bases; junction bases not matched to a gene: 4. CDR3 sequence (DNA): TGTGCCACCAGCAGATACAGGGGGGAGAATGAGCAGTTCTTC. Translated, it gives CATSRYRGENEQFF.